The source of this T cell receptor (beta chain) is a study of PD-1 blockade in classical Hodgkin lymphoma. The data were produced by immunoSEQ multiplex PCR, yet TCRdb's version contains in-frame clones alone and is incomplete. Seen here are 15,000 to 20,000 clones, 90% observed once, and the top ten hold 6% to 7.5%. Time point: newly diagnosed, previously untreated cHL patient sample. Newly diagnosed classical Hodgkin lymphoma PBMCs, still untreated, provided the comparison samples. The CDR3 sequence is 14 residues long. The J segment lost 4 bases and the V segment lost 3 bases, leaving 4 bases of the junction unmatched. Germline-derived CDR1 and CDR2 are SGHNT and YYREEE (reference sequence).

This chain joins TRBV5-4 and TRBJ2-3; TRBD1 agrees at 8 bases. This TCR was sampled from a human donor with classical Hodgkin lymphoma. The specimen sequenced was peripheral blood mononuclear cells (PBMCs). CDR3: CASSSSGGPDTQYF. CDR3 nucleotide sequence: TGTGCCAGCAGCTCGTCAGGGGGCCCAGATACGCAGTATTTT.